Detailed here is one TCR beta chain. Its antigen remains undetermined. No clone much larger than this one lies a single base away; base qualities are absent. The source of the sample is a study of T cells in localized non-small cell lung cancer (dated by TCRdb to about 2020). Context from the whole study: The study examined T cell repertoires in hundreds of patients with early-stage NSCLC and compared tumors with uninvolved tumor-adjacent lungs. The cohort comprised some 240 treatment-naïve NSCLC patients with resected, localized lung tumors. A mean age of roughly 64 years was recorded for the NSCLC patients, of whom some 130 were male and 107 were female.

The immunoSEQ Assay was used to sequence TCR beta CDR3 regions from DNA. In the original analysis: T cell density was computed as TCR beta template counts normalized to usable DNA estimated by amplifying housekeeping genes. The preseqR package was used to estimate richness by extrapolating to 400,000 templates for PBMC samples and to 120,000 templates for tissue samples. Clonality was defined by subtracting Pielou's evenness from one. To identify tissue-enriched TCRs, differential abundance testing was run on productive amino-acid clonotypes with a minimum total count of 5 and an alpha of 0.1. The Jaccard Index and the Morisita Overlap Index were used to quantify repertoire overlap between compartments. GLIPH grouped TCR beta CDR3s together with public tetramer-defined viral CDR3s, and a viral motif had to include at least three viral sequences and also show V-gene enrichment. Held by TCRdb, this immuneACCESS table contains in-frame sequences only and omits some clones. Under half of the omission traces to an unresolved V gene where checked; the cause of the rest is unknown. V and J calls and clone size are copied from that table; D and trimming were computed from the DNA. Here the sample has around 54,000 clones; more than 80% occur a single time. The ten largest clonotypes hold 15% to 20% of the sample.

At diagnosis, tumor, uninvolved tumor-adjacent lung and peripheral blood were collected and then preserved as a mix of FFPE and fresh-frozen material. For TCR repertoire profiling, blood samples were analyzed in the form of peripheral blood mononuclear cells. Here is what the overall study found, with its caveats: Longer overall survival was associated with higher T cell density in blood, whereas shorter survival was associated with higher clonality in adjacent lung. Because the study design was exploratory, TCR variables were selected using unadjusted p-values without false-discovery rate correction. A median of roughly 58 of the top 100 tumor clones were detected in paired uninvolved adjacent lung, and some 30 of these tumor clones were also found among the top 100 clones of the paired uninvolved adjacent lung. Uninvolved tumor-adjacent lung showed the highest T cell clonality, higher than tumor, which suggests more focused antigenic responses in the uninvolved tumor-adjacent lung. Because multi-region sequencing of the tumors was not done, intratumor heterogeneity could not be ruled out.

The sample consisted of peripheral blood, taken before any cancer treatment. This receptor was identified in a male donor at least 60 years old with stage III squamous cell lung carcinoma.

The DNA sequence follows: TGTGCCAGCTCACCACGGGAGACAGGGAATTCACCCCTCCACTTT. It translates as CASSPRETGNSPLHF. The V and J segments used are TRBV18 and TRBJ1-6, and 7 junctional nucleotides match TRBD1. From cysteine to phenylalanine, the CDR3 is 15 amino acids long. Only the CDR3 DNA stays, 45 bases, in frame from base 1. CDR1 and CDR2 were assigned from the germline V gene as KGHSH and LQKENI. V trim: 1 base; J trim: 7 bases; unmatched bases: 4.